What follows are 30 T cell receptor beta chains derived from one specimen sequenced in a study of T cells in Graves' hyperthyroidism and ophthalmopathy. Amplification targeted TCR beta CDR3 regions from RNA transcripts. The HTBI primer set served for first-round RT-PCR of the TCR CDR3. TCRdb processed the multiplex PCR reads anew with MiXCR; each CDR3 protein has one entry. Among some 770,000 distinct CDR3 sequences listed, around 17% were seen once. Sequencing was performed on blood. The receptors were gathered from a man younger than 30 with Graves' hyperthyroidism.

The CDR3: CASSWGDRGSNYGYTF. CDR3 coding DNA: TGTGCCAGCAGCTGGGGGGACAGGGGATCTAACTATGGCTACACCTTC. The V gene is TRBV5-5, the J gene TRBJ1-2; the match to TRBD1 covers 10 bases. Germline CDR1 is SGHKS and CDR2 is YYEKEE (reference sequence). The CDR3 extends over 16 amino acids. The junction had 5 bases not matched to a gene; V was cut back by 3 bases and J by 0 bases.

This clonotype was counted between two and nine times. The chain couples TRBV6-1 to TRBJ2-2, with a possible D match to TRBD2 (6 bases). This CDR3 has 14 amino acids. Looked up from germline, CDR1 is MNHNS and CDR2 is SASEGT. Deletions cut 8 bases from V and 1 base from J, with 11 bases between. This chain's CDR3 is CASYGRENTGELFF. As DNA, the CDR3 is TGTGCCAGCTACGGGAGAGAGAACACCGGGGAGCTGTTTTTT.

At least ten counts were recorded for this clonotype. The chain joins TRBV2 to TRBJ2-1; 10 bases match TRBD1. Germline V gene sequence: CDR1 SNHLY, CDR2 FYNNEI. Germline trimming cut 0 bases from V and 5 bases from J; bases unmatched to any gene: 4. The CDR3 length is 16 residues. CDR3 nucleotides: TGTGCCAGCAGTGAAGCACCGGGACAGGGGAACAATGAGCAGTTCTTC. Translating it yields CASSEAPGQGNNEQFF.

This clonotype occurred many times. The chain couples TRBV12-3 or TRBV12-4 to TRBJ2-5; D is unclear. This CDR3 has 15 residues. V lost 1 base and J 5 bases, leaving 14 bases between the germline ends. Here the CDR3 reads CASSLDSPQGETQYF. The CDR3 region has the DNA TGTGCCAGCAGTTTAGACAGTCCCCAAGGGGAGACCCAGTACTTC.

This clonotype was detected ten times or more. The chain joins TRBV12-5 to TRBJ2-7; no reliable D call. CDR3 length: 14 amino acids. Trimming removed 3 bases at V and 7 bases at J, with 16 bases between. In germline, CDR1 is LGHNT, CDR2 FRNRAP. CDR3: CASGFAGSSWEQYF. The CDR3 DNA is TGTGCTAGTGGTTTCGCCGGATCCTCCTGGGAGCAGTACTTC.

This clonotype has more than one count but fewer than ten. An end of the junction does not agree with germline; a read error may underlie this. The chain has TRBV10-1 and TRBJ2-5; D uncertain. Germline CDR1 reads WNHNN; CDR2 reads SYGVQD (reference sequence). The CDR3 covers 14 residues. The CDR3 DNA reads TGCGCCAGCAGTGAAAGGAGAGACCAGGAGACCCAGTACTTC. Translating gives CASSERRDQETQYF.

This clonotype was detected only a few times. This chain's CDR3 is CASSPSGNRRGEQFF. The CDR3 DNA reads as TGCGCCAGCAGCCCTAGCGGGAACCGACGCGGTGAGCAGTTCTTC. V and J are TRBV4-3 and TRBJ2-1; 9 nucleotides line up with TRBD2. CDR3 size: 15 residues. CDR1 LGHNA and CDR2 YSLEER come from the germline V gene. With 4 bases clipped from V and 9 bases from J, the junction kept 10 bases outside the gene matches.

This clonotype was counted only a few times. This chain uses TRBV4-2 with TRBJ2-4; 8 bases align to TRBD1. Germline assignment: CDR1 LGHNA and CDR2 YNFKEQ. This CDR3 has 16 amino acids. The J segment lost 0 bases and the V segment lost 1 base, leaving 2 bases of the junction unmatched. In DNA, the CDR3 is TGTGCCAGCAGCCAAGGGGACAGGTCAGCCAAAAACATTCAGTACTTC. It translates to CASSQGDRSAKNIQYF.

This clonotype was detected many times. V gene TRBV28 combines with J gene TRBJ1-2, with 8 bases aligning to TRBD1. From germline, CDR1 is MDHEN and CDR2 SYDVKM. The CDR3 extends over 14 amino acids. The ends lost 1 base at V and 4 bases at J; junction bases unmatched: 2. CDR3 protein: CASSLSGGGYGYTF. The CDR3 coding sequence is TGTGCCAGCAGTTTATCAGGGGGCGGCTATGGCTACACCTTC.

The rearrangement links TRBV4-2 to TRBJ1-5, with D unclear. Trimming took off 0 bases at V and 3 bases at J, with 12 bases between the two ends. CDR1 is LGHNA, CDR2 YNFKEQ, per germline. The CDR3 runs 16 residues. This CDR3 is CASSQDMNRHNQPQHF. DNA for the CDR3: TGTGCCAGCAGCCAAGATATGAACAGACACAATCAGCCCCAGCATTTT.

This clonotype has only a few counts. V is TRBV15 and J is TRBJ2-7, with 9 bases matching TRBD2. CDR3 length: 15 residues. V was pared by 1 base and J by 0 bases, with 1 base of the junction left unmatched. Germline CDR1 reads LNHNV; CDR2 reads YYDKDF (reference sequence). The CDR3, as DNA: TGTGCCACCAGCAGAGGACTAGCGGTCTCCTACGAGCAGTACTTC. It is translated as CATSRGLAVSYEQYF.

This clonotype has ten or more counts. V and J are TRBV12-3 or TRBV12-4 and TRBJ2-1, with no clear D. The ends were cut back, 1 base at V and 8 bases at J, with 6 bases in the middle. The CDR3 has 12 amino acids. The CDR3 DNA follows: TGTGCCAGCAGTTTAGACGGCTATGAGCAGTTCTTC. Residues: CASSLDGYEQFF.

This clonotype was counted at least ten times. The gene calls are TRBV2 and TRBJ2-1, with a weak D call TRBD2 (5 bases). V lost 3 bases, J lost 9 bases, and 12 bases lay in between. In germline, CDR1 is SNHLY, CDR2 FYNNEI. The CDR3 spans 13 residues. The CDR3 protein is CASSDEGGGEQFF. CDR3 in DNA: TGTGCCAGCAGTGATGAGGGTGGAGGTGAGCAGTTCTTC.

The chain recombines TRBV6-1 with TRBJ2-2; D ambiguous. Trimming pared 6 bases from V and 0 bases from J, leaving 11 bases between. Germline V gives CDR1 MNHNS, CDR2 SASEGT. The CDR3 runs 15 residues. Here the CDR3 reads CASRSSYSNTGELFF. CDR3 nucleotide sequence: TGTGCCAGCAGAAGCAGCTACTCGAACACCGGGGAGCTGTTTTTT.

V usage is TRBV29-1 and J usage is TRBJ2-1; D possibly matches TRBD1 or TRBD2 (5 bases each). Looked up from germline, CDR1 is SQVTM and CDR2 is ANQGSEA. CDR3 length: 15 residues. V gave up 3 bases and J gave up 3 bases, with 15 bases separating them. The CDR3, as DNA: TGCAGCGTTGAGGGACGGGCGGCTGGCTACAATGAGCAGTTCTTC. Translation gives CSVEGRAAGYNEQFF.

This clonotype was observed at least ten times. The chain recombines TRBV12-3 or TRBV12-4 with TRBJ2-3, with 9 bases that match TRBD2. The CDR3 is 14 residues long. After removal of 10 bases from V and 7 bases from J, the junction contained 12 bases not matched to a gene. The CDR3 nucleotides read TGTGCCACCAAGAAGGCGGGAGGGACAAATACGCAGTATTTT. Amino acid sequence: CATKKAGGTNTQYF.

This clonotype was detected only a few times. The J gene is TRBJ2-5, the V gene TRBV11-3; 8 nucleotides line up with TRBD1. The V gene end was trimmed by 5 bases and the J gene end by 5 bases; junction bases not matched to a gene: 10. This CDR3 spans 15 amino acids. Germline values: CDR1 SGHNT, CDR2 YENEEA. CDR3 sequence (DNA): TGTGCCAGCAGCCCCCGGACAGGGTCTCGGGAGACCCAGTACTTC. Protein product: CASSPRTGSRETQYF.

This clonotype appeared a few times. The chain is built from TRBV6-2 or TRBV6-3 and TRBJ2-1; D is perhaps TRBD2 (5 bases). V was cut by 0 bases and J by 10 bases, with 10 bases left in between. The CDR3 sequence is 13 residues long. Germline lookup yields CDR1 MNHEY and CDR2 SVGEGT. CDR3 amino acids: CASSYSPSREQFF. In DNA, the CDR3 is TGTGCCAGCAGTTACTCTCCTAGCAGGGAGCAGTTCTTC.

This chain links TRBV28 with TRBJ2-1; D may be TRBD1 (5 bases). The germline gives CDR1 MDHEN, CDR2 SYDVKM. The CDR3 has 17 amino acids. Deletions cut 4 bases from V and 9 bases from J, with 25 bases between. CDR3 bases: TGTGCCAGCAGTTCGGTCAGGGTTTGGGTTATGGTTATTGAGCAGTTCTTC. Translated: CASSSVRVWVMVIEQFF.

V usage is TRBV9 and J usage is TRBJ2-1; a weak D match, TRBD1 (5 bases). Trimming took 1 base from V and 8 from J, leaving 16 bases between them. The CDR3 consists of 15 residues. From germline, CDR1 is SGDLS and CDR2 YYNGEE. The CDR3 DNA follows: TGTGCCAGCAGCGTAAGGGGCGGAACCTGGGATGAGCAGTTCTTC. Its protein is CASSVRGGTWDEQFF. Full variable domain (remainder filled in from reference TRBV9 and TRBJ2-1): DSGVTQTPKHLITATGQRVTLRCSPRSGDLSVYWYQQSLDQGLQFLIQYYNGEERAKGNILERFSAQQFPDLHSELNLSSLELGDSALYFCASSVRGGTWDEQFFGPGTRLTVL.

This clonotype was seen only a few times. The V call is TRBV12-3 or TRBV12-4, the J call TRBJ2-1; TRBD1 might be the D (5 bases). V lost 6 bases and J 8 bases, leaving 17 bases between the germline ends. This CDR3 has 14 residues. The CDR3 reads CASRPQGSLDEQFF. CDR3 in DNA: TGTGCCAGCAGGCCCCAGGGCTCCCTCGATGAGCAGTTCTTC.

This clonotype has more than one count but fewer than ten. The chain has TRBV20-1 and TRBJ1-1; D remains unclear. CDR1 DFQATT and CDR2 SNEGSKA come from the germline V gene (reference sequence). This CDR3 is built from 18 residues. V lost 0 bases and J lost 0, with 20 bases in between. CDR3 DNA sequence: TGCAGTGCTAGAGATCGCGGACCTCGAGGGATCATGAACACTGAAGCTTTCTTT. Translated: CSARDRGPRGIMNTEAFF.

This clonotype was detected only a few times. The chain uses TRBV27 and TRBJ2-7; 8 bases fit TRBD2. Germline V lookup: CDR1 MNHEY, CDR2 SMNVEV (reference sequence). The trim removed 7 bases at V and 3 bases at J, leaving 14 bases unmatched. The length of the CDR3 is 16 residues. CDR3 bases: TGTGCCAGCATCCTTATTTTTGGACTAGCTCTCTACGAGCAGTACTTC. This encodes CASILIFGLALYEQYF.

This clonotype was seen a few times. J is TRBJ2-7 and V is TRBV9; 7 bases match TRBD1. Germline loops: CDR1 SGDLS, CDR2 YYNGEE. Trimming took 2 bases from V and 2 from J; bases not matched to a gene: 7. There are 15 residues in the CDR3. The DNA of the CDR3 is TGTGCCAGCAGCGTCGGGACAGCACGCCCCTACGAGCAGTACTTC. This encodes CASSVGTARPYEQYF. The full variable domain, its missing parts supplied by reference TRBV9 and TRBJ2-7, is DSGVTQTPKHLITATGQRVTLRCSPRSGDLSVYWYQQSLDQGLQFLIQYYNGEERAKGNILERFSAQQFPDLHSELNLSSLELGDSALYFCASSVGTARPYEQYFGPGTRLTVT.

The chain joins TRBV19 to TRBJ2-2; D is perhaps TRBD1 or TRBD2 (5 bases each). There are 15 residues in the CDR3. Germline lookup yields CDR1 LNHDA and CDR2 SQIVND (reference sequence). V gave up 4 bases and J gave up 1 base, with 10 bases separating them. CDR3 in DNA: TGTGCCAGTAGTAGGGGGAGAGAGAACACCGGGGAGCTGTTTTTT. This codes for CASSRGRENTGELFF. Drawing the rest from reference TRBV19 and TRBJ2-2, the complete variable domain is DGGITQSPKYLFRKEGQNVTLSCEQNLNHDAMYWYRQDPGQGLRLIYYSQIVNDFQKGDIAEGYSVSREKKESFPLTVTSAQKNPTAFYLCASSRGRENTGELFFGEGSRLTVL.

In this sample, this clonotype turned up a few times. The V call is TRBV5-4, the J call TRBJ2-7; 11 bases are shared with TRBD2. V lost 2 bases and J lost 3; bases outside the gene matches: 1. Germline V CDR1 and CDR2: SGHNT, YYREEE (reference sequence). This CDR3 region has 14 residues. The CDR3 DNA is TGTGCCAGCAGCTTTAGCGGGAGGGTCTACGAGCAGTACTTC. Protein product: CASSFSGRVYEQYF.

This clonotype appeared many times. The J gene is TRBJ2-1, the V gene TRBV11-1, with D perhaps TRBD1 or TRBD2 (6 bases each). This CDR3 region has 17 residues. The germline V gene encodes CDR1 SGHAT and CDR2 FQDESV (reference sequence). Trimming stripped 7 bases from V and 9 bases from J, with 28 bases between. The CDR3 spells CASTRPQRRGAGGEQFF. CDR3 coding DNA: TGTGCCAGCACCAGACCTCAGCGGAGGGGGGCAGGAGGTGAGCAGTTCTTC.

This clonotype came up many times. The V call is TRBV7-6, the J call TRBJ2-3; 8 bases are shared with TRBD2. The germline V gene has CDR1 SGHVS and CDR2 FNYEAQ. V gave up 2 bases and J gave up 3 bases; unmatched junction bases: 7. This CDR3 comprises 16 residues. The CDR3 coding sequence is TGTGCCAGCAGCTTAAGGCCGGGAGGGCCGACAGATACGCAGTATTTT. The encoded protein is CASSLRPGGPTDTQYF. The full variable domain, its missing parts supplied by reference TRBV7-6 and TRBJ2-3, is GAGVSQSPRYKVTKRGQDVALRCDPISGHVSLYWYRQALGQGPEFLTYFNYEAQQDKSGLPNDRFSAERPEGSISTLTIQRTEQRDSAMYRCASSLRPGGPTDTQYFGPGTRLTVL.

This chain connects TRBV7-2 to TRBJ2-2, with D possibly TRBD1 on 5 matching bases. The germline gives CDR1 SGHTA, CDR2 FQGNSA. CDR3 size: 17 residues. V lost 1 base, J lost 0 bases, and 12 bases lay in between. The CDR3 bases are TGTGCCAGCAGCTTAGGGCTCTCGACAGCGAACACCGGGGAGCTGTTTTTT. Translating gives CASSLGLSTANTGELFF.

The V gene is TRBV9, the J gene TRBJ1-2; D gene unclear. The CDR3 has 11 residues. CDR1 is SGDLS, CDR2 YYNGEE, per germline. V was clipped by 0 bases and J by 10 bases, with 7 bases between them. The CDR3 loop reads CASSVGQIYTF. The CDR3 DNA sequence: TGTGCCAGCAGCGTAGGCCAGATCTACACCTTC.